One and the same sample provided the 2 T cell receptor beta chains below, sequenced in a study of blood T cell repertoires in COVID-19. Clones were sequenced by immunoSEQ multiplex PCR, and TCRdb holds only the in-frame ones, with some missing. The sample comprises about 65,000 clones, approximately 80% of which are singletons, and under 35% rests with the top ten. Sequenced sample: peripheral blood. The receptors here all came from a human donor in a cohort sampled during active COVID-19.

The chain recombines TRBV28 with TRBJ2-1; 13 positions match TRBD2. V lost 6 bases to trimming and J lost 7 bases; unmatched junction nucleotides: 9. The CDR3 totals 16 residues. Germline V gene sequence: CDR1 MDHEN, CDR2 SYDVKM. CDR3 sequence reads: CASSLGLAGVRNEQFF. CDR3 DNA sequence: TGTGCCAGCAGCCTCGGACTAGCGGGAGTTCGGAATGAGCAGTTCTTC.

The chain joins TRBV2 to TRBJ1-3, with D maybe TRBD1 (6 bases). CDR3 length equals 16 residues. Trimming left V 1 base short and J 0 bases short, with 10 bases between. CDR1 SNHLY and CDR2 FYNNEI come from the germline V gene. DNA for the CDR3: TGTGCCAGCAGTGAAGGGCAGGGGAACTCTGGAAACACCATATATTTT. This encodes CASSEGQGNSGNTIYF.